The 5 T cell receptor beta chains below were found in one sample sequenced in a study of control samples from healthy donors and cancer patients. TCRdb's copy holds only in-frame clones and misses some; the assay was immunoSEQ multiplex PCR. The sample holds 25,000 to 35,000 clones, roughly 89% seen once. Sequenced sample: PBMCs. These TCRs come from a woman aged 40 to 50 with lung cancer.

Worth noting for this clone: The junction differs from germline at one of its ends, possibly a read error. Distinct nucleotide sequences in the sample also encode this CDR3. CDR3 sequence reads: CASSSNSQHQPQHF. The CDR3 coding sequence is TGTGCCAGCAGCTCGAACAGCCAACATCAGCCCCAACATTTT. The rearrangement joins TRBV2 to TRBJ1-5; D not certain. Germline CDR1 is SNHLY and CDR2 is FYNNEI. The length of the CDR3 is 14 residues.

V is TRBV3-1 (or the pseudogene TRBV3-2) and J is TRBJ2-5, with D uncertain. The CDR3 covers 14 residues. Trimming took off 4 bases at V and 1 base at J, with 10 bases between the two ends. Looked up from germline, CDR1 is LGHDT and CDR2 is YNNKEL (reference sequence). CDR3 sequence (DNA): TGTGCCAGCAGCCTCACAGAGCGCCAAGAGACCCAGTACTTC. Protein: CASSLTERQETQYF.

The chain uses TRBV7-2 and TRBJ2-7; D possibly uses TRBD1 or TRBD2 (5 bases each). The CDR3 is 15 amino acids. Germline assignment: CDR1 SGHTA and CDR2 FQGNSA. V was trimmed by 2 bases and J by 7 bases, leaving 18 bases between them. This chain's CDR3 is CASSLSTAFREEQYF. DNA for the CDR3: TGTGCCAGCAGCTTATCGACAGCCTTCCGGGAAGAGCAGTACTTC.

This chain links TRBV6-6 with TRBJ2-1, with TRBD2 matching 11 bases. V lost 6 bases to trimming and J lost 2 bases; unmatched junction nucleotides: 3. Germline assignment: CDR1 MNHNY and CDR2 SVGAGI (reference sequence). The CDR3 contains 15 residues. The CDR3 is CASRTSGGTYNEQFF. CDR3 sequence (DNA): TGTGCCAGCAGAACTAGCGGGGGTACCTACAATGAGCAGTTCTTC.

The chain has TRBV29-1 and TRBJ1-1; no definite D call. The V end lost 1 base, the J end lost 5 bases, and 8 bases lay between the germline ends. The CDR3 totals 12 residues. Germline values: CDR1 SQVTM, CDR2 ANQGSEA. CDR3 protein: CSVEGRATEAFF. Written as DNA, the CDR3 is TGCAGCGTTGAAGGTAGGGCGACTGAAGCTTTCTTT.